The 16 T cell receptor beta chains below come from one sample, sequenced in a study of naive and memory T cell subsets. Two oligonucleotides, mixed equimolar, formed the beta constant-region primer covering TRBC1 and TRBC2. TCRdb redid the calling of the UMI-ligation and nested PCR reads with MiXCR, one entry per CDR3 protein. The table has about 21,000 distinct CDR3 sequences, roughly 11% seen once; the top ten hold roughly 18%. The material sequenced was central memory CD8+ T cells from blood. Receptors originate from a human donor in good health.

This clonotype has a handful of counts. This sequence joins TRBV19 and TRBJ2-2; 7 positions agree with TRBD2. Germline values: CDR1 LNHDA, CDR2 SQIVND (reference sequence). V shed 1 base and J 4 bases; nucleotides not matched to a gene: 9. The CDR3 sequence is 17 residues long. The CDR3 spells CASSIVAGKIITGELFF. For the CDR3, the DNA is TGTGCCAGTAGTATAGTAGCGGGCAAAATCATCACCGGGGAGCTGTTTTTT.

This clonotype has a handful of counts. The CDR3 spells CASSQEYGRGTDTQYF. CDR3 nucleotides: TGTGCCAGCAGCCAAGAGTACGGGAGAGGCACAGATACGCAGTATTTT. The chain links TRBV4-2 to TRBJ2-3; D is possibly TRBD2 (6 bases). The germline V and J ends were trimmed by 0 bases and 1 base, with 11 bases remaining between them. The length of the CDR3 is 16 residues. Germline lookup yields CDR1 LGHNA and CDR2 YNFKEQ.

This clonotype was seen only a few times. The rearrangement links TRBV7-9 to TRBJ2-7, with TRBD2 matching 13 bases. Looked up from germline, CDR1 is SEHNR and CDR2 is FQNEAQ (reference sequence). Germline trimming cut 4 bases from V and 0 bases from J; bases unmatched to any gene: 6. This CDR3 has 17 residues. The CDR3 sequence is CASSSRTSGGSSYEQYF. CDR3 bases: TGTGCCAGCAGCTCCCGGACTAGCGGGGGTAGCTCCTACGAGCAGTACTTC.

The chain is built from TRBV29-1 and TRBJ2-1, with 10 bases that match TRBD1. The CDR3 is 12 residues long. V was pared by 4 bases and J by 9 bases, with 3 bases of the junction left unmatched. Germline V lookup: CDR1 SQVTM, CDR2 ANQGSEA. The CDR3 loop is CSVGQGASEQFF. In DNA, the CDR3 is TGCAGCGTTGGACAGGGGGCAAGTGAGCAGTTCTTC.

This clonotype was observed at least ten times. The chain couples TRBV13 to TRBJ1-2, with 7 positions matching TRBD1. V dropped 1 base and J dropped 3; count of bases not matched to a gene: 8. The germline gives CDR1 PRHDT, CDR2 FYEKMQ (reference sequence). This CDR3 region has 16 residues. In DNA form, the CDR3 reads TGTGCCAGCAGCTTAGCACAGACAGGGTTTGACTATGGCTACACCTTC. Translation: CASSLAQTGFDYGYTF.

The chain couples TRBV29-1 to TRBJ2-3; 11 bases agree with TRBD2. The CDR3 loop spans 12 amino acids. V shed 7 bases, J shed 6 bases, and the junction held 3 bases outside the gene matches. CDR1 and CDR2 from the germline V gene are SQVTM and ANQGSEA. The CDR3 bases are TGCAGCGCCGGACTAGCGGGCGATACGCAGTATTTT. It is translated as CSAGLAGDTQYF.

V and J are TRBV20-1 and TRBJ1-4; D may be TRBD1 (6 bases). V shed 7 bases and J shed 0 bases, with 21 bases lying between them. Germline V gene data show CDR1 as DFQATT and CDR2 as SNEGSKA (reference sequence). This CDR3 is built from 17 residues. The CDR3, as DNA: TGCAGTGGCACGTCGCCCCATAACAGGGCAACTAATGAAAAACTGTTTTTT. Its translation is CSGTSPHNRATNEKLFF.

V is TRBV25-1 and J is TRBJ2-7, with a possible D match to TRBD2 (6 bases). Germline CDR1 MGHDK, CDR2 SYGVNS. This CDR3 region has 15 residues. V shed 3 bases and J shed 1 base, with 13 bases lying between them. This CDR3 reads CASSDKAGQSYEQYF. The CDR3 DNA reads as TGTGCCAGCAGTGACAAAGCGGGCCAATCCTACGAGCAGTACTTC.

This clonotype was picked up a small number of times. The chain joins TRBV5-8 to TRBJ2-1; no definite D call. CDR1 SGHTS and CDR2 YDEGEE come from the germline V gene. The CDR3 runs to 15 residues. Trimming shortened V by 1 base and J by 3 bases, and 11 bases separated the two germline ends. The CDR3 region is CASSLQEGYYNEQFF. In DNA form, the CDR3 reads TGTGCCAGCAGCTTGCAGGAAGGATACTACAATGAGCAGTTCTTC.

The J gene is TRBJ1-4, the V gene TRBV12-3 or TRBV12-4; no clear D. The CDR3 runs 14 residues. The V and J ends lost 5 bases and 8 bases respectively, with 15 bases between them. The CDR3 sequence is CASSVHVVGEKLFF. In nucleotides, the CDR3 is TGTGCCAGCAGTGTACATGTCGTGGGGGAAAAACTGTTTTTT.

This clonotype has only a few counts. V is TRBV7-3 and J is TRBJ2-2; 9 nucleotides agree with TRBD2. Germline V gene lookup returns CDR1 SGHTA and CDR2 FQGTGA. The CDR3 sequence is 16 residues long. Trimming removed 4 bases from V and 1 base from J; junction bases left unmatched: 4. CDR3 DNA sequence: TGTGCCAGCAGCTGGCTAGCGGGACAGAACACCGGGGAGCTGTTTTTT. It translates to CASSWLAGQNTGELFF.

This clonotype was found many times. V is TRBV20-1 and J is TRBJ2-3; 14 bases are shared with TRBD2. Germline V gives CDR1 DFQATT, CDR2 SNEGSKA (reference sequence). The CDR3 spans 15 residues. With V trimmed by 3 bases and J by 6 bases, 5 bases remained unmatched. The CDR3 nucleotides read TGCAGTGCTAGGACTAGCGGGAGGGCCGCGGATACGCAGTATTTT. This translates into CSARTSGRAADTQYF.

The V and J genes are TRBV20-1 and TRBJ1-2; 10 bases line up with TRBD1. Germline V lookup: CDR1 DFQATT, CDR2 SNEGSKA (reference sequence). Trimming took 2 bases from V and 7 from J; bases not matched to a gene: 10. The CDR3 runs to 15 residues. The CDR3 loop is CSARYPSDRGVGYTF. The CDR3 DNA reads as TGCAGTGCTAGATACCCCTCGGACAGGGGGGTTGGCTACACCTTC.

This clonotype was seen only a few times. The chain joins TRBV5-4 to TRBJ2-3; D remains unclear. From germline, CDR1 is SGHNT and CDR2 YYREEE (reference sequence). V lost 4 bases, J lost 2 bases, and 11 bases lay in between. This CDR3 has 14 amino acids. The CDR3 bases are TGTGCCAGCAGCACGAAAAATTACACAGATACGCAGTATTTT. Its protein is CASSTKNYTDTQYF.

The table lists this clonotype with many counts. The J gene is TRBJ2-3, the V gene TRBV15, with D uncertain. The CDR3 totals 12 residues. CDR1 and CDR2 from the germline V gene are LNHNV and YYDKDF (reference sequence). V shed 1 base and J shed 4 bases, with 3 bases lying between them. CDR3 DNA sequence: TGTGCCACCAGCAGAGGTGCAGATACGCAGTATTTT. Translating it yields CATSRGADTQYF.

This clonotype was seen more than once but under ten times. V gene TRBV9 combines with J gene TRBJ1-1; D gene uncertain. Trimming stripped 0 bases from V and 1 base from J, with 4 bases between. This CDR3 has 13 amino acids. Germline V gene lookup returns CDR1 SGDLS and CDR2 YYNGEE. CDR3 protein: CASSVVRNTEAFF. The CDR3 DNA follows: TGTGCCAGCAGCGTAGTAAGGAACACTGAAGCTTTCTTT.